The T cell receptor (beta chain) described here comes from a study of early T cells in non-severe SARS-CoV-2 infection. Overall study: Sequencing input comprised bulk RNA from unsorted whole blood; chain pairing was not available. General observations from the study: Private and CD4 specificities were missed by VDJdb matching, skewed to anti-spike CD8.

Concerning this clonotype itself: What it binds is unknown. A much bigger clone sits one base away, suggesting this may be a read error.

CDR3 length equals 12 residues. The V and J ends lost 1 base and 11 bases respectively, with 11 bases between them. Germline V gives CDR1 SGHNT, CDR2 YENEEA. The TCR library protocol was used to attach unique molecular identifiers. These identifiers were attached to individual cDNA molecules. TCRdb passed the 5' RACE reads through MiXCR, listing each CDR3 protein once. The sample lists over 75,000 distinct CDR3 sequences, more than 12% occurring once. The V and J genes are TRBV11-3 and TRBJ1-1; TRBD1 is a possible D gene (5 bases). This receptor was obtained from an adult who was a healthcare worker with PCR-confirmed SARS-CoV-2 infection or an uninfected control (not recorded which). Sample: whole blood. The CDR3 DNA sequence: TGTGCCAGCAGCTTAGTAGGGGAAATTGCTTTCTTT. Its translation: CASSLVGEIAFF.